One sample yielded the 18 T cell receptor beta chains listed below, sequenced in a study of blood T cell repertoires in COVID-19. Repertoires were generated with immunoSEQ multiplex PCR, while TCRdb's copy carries only in-frame clones and drops some. The sample has just over 300,000 clones, almost 90% seen once; the top ten hold roughly 4.3%. The specimen sequenced was PBMCs or T cells enriched from blood (not recorded which). These receptors originate from a woman aged 18-29 years with acute COVID-19.

The chain combines TRBV28 with TRBJ1-2; the D gene is possibly TRBD1 (5 bases). The germline gives CDR1 MDHEN, CDR2 SYDVKM. V was pared by 7 bases and J by 9 bases, with 15 bases between. The CDR3 consists of 12 residues. This CDR3 is CASTGGKMSYTF. In DNA form, the CDR3 reads TGTGCCAGCACGGGGGGTAAAATGAGCTACACCTTC.

This clone came up a few times. This rearrangement joins TRBV18 to TRBJ1-6; D might be TRBD1 (5 bases). The CDR3 contains 15 residues. Trimming left V 8 bases short and J 5 bases short, with 16 bases between. CDR1 KGHSH and CDR2 LQKENI come from the germline V gene. CDR3 amino acids: CASKSQGGDNSPLHF. CDR3 nucleotide sequence: TGTGCCAGCAAGAGTCAGGGAGGAGATAATTCACCCCTCCACTTT.

This clone was seen a single time. The chain joins TRBV30 to TRBJ1-5, with 10 bases identical to TRBD1. J lost 7 bases, V lost 1 base, and 7 bases had no gene match. The CDR3 consists of 15 residues. Looked up from germline, CDR1 is GTSNPN and CDR2 is SVGIG (reference sequence). The chain's CDR3 is CAWSAGQGFGQPQHF. The CDR3 DNA is TGTGCCTGGAGTGCGGGACAGGGGTTCGGACAGCCCCAGCATTTT. Full variable domain (rest looked up from reference TRBV30 and TRBJ1-5): SQTIHQWPATLVQPVGSPLSLECTVEGTSNPNLYWYRQAAGRGLQLLFYSVGIGQISSEVPQNLSASRPQDRQFILSSKKLLLSDSGFYLCAWSAGQGFGQPQHFGDGTRLSIL.

V is TRBV19 and J is TRBJ2-6, with a tentative D call TRBD2 (5 bases). The ends were cut back, 8 bases at V and 4 bases at J, with 21 bases in the middle. The CDR3 covers 17 residues. Germline loops: CDR1 LNHDA, CDR2 SQIVND (reference sequence). The CDR3 region is CASRLNRRPGGANVLTF. The CDR3 DNA is TGTGCCAGTCGTTTAAATAGGAGGCCGGGGGGGGCCAACGTCCTGACTTTC.

This clone was picked up one time. Distinct nucleotide sequences in the sample also encode this CDR3. The gene calls are TRBV9 and TRBJ2-3, with D hard to call. Trimming stripped 0 bases from V and 6 bases from J, with 5 bases between. In germline, CDR1 is SGDLS, CDR2 YYNGEE. The CDR3 has 12 amino acids. CDR3 amino acids: CASSVGLDTQYF. The CDR3, as DNA: TGTGCCAGCAGCGTAGGTCTGGATACGCAGTATTTT.

The rearrangement links TRBV7-9 to TRBJ2-7; TRBD1 agrees at 8 bases. The CDR3 spans 15 residues. The germline V gene has CDR1 SEHNR and CDR2 FQNEAQ (reference sequence). Trimming at V came to 5 bases and at J to 4 bases, leaving 10 bases not matched to a gene. The DNA of the CDR3 is TGTGCCAGCAGCGAGTCCCGGACAGGGAGGTACGAGCAGTACTTC. Its protein is CASSESRTGRYEQYF.

This chain links TRBV12-5 with TRBJ1-1; a possible D gene is TRBD1 (5 bases). The CDR3 loop spans 13 amino acids. The V end lost 3 bases, the J end lost 8 bases, and 13 bases lay between the germline ends. The germline V gene encodes CDR1 LGHNT and CDR2 FRNRAP. CDR3 in amino acids: CASGFKGHREAFF. The DNA for the CDR3 is TGTGCTAGTGGTTTTAAGGGGCACCGGGAAGCTTTCTTT.

The chain recombines TRBV11-2 with TRBJ2-7; TRBD1 matches at 9 bases. Per the germline V gene, CDR1 is SGHAT and CDR2 is FQNNGV. The CDR3 runs to 14 residues. Trimming cost V 3 bases and J 7 bases; bases outside gene matches: 7. In DNA, the CDR3 is TGTGCCAGCAGCTTTGGGACAGGGCTCGTGGAGCAGTACTTC. It encodes CASSFGTGLVEQYF.

V usage is TRBV3-1 (or the pseudogene TRBV3-2) and J usage is TRBJ1-2; D call uncertain. Germline CDR1 reads LGHDT; CDR2 reads YNNKEL (reference sequence). V gave up 0 bases and J gave up 2 bases, with 7 bases separating them. The CDR3 sequence is 14 residues long. The CDR3 spells CASSQEYGNYGYTF. DNA for the CDR3: TGTGCCAGCAGCCAAGAGTACGGGAACTATGGCTACACCTTC.

The genes are TRBV5-6 and TRBJ2-5; D perhaps matches TRBD1 (6 bases). This CDR3 region has 14 residues. Germline V gene sequence: CDR1 SGHDT, CDR2 YYEEEE. The ends were cut back, 1 base at V and 3 bases at J, with 10 bases in the middle. The chain's CDR3 is CASSLNGQKETQYF. CDR3 sequence (DNA): TGTGCCAGCAGCTTGAACGGACAGAAAGAGACCCAGTACTTC.

The rearrangement links TRBV4-1 to TRBJ2-3; the match to TRBD2 covers 9 bases. V trimming: 3 bases; J trimming: 0 bases; junction bases outside the gene matches: 10. This CDR3 is 18 amino acids long. The germline CDR1 and CDR2 sequences are MGHRA and YSYEKL. CDR3 sequence: CASSHNKTSGTSTDTQYF. The CDR3 DNA reads as TGCGCCAGCAGCCATAACAAGACTAGCGGAACTAGCACAGATACGCAGTATTTT.

V usage is TRBV28 and J usage is TRBJ2-7; D is unresolved. CDR1 is MDHEN and CDR2 is SYDVKM in the germline V gene. V shed 4 bases and J shed 2 bases, with 12 bases lying between them. The CDR3 is made up of 14 amino acids. Here the CDR3 DNA reads TGTGCCAGCAGTTCGTTTGGCCAAGCCTACGAGCAGTACTTC. It translates to CASSSFGQAYEQYF. The variable domain in full, with the rest retrieved from reference TRBV28 and TRBJ2-7, is DVKVTQSSRYLVKRTGEKVFLECVQDMDHENMFWYRQDPGLGLRLIYFSYDVKMKEKGDIPEGYSVSREKKERFSLILESASTNQTSMYLCASSSFGQAYEQYFGPGTRLTVT.

The chain is built from TRBV28 and TRBJ1-4; D is ambiguous. V gave up 5 bases and J gave up 6 bases, with 16 bases separating them. Germline V gene data show CDR1 as MDHEN and CDR2 as SYDVKM. The CDR3 totals 15 residues. The CDR3 sequence is CASSTEYEPYEKLFF. The CDR3 region has the DNA TGTGCCAGCAGTACCGAATATGAGCCCTATGAAAAACTGTTTTTT.

The chain uses TRBV11-2 and TRBJ1-2; D is unresolved. Germline V gives CDR1 SGHAT, CDR2 FQNNGV. The CDR3 is made up of 13 amino acids. V dropped 5 bases and J dropped 3 bases, with 10 bases sitting between them. The CDR3 sequence: CASSRLRYYGYTF. In DNA form, the CDR3 reads TGTGCCAGCAGCCGACTCCGGTACTATGGCTACACCTTC.

V and J are TRBV7-9 and TRBJ2-7, with 8 bases fitting TRBD1. CDR1 and CDR2 from the germline V gene are SEHNR and FQNEAQ (reference sequence). The CDR3 extends over 17 amino acids. The junction had 12 bases not matched to a gene; V was cut back by 1 base and J by 4 bases. CDR3 residues: CASSLGGARQGRYEQYF. The CDR3, as DNA: TGTGCCAGCAGCTTAGGAGGCGCCCGACAGGGGCGATACGAGCAGTACTTC.

The chain carries TRBV29-1 and TRBJ1-5; 7 bases are a match to TRBD1. The trim removed 6 bases at V and 0 bases at J, leaving 5 bases unmatched. Germline CDR1 SQVTM, CDR2 ANQGSEA. This CDR3 contains 14 residues. CDR3 region: CSVSRGNSNQPQHF. CDR3 nucleotide sequence: TGCAGCGTAAGCAGGGGGAATAGCAATCAGCCCCAGCATTTT.

The V call is TRBV5-5, the J call TRBJ2-3; a weak D match, TRBD2 (6 bases). V gave up 4 bases and J gave up 5 bases, with 20 bases separating them. Germline lookup yields CDR1 SGHKS and CDR2 YYEKEE (reference sequence). The CDR3 spans 16 residues. In nucleotides, the CDR3 is TGTGCCAGCAGCAGCCGGAGGGAGGCCATGGGAGATACGCAGTATTTT. It specifies CASSSRREAMGDTQYF.

The chain carries TRBV11-2 and TRBJ2-2, with 8 bases that match TRBD2. V shed 4 bases, J shed 4 bases, and the junction held 8 bases outside the gene matches. The CDR3 has 16 residues. Germline lookup yields CDR1 SGHAT and CDR2 FQNNGV. CDR3 DNA sequence: TGTGCCAGCAGCTCATATAGCGGGACGAGCACCGGGGAGCTGTTTTTT. Amino acids: CASSSYSGTSTGELFF.